This T cell receptor beta chain came from a study of T cells after yellow fever vaccination. In the study overall: Fractions low in cell number were prepared with SMART-Seq v4 Ultra Low Input.

Trimming shortened V by 4 bases and J by 6 bases, and 15 bases separated the two germline ends. Germline assignment: CDR1 MGHRA and CDR2 YSYEKL. The CDR3 is 14 amino acids. TCRdb recomputed calls from the 5' RACE reads with MiXCR, one row per CDR3 protein. The table records under 550,000 distinct CDR3 sequences, roughly 22% of them present only once. A word on this clonotype: As yet, its antigen is unknown.

General study points: The booster saw the reappearance of most primary-vaccination clones (around 95% CD4, roughly 90% CD8).

The receptor's source is a man between 18 and 35 years old who received the YFV17D yellow fever vaccine. The material was PBMCs, obtained less than 25 days after the first yellow fever vaccination. The chain recombines TRBV4-1 with TRBJ2-5, with D maybe TRBD1 (6 bases). CDR3 DNA: TGCGCCAGCAGCCCCAAGGGGGACGGAAAGACCCAGTACTTC. This codes for CASSPKGDGKTQYF.